Listed below are T cell receptor beta chains from one sample, sequenced in a study of brain T cells in children with intractable seizures. The protocol was immunoSEQ multiplex PCR, while the TCRdb copy is restricted to in-frame clones and leaves out a portion. The sample has approximately 77,000 clones, around 93% seen once. The source was peripheral blood, collected at surgery. These receptors all stem from a boy less than two years old with tuberous sclerosis and intractable seizures. The CDR3 runs from the conserved cysteine through the conserved F or W. Fields, in order: clone size, D gene, V gene, J gene, CDR3 DNA, CDR3 protein. A D gene is named only where the DNA matches it firmly. Not every row has a clone size; where given, it reads once, few, many or a size class.

few	-	TRBV28	TRBJ1-5	TGTGCCAGCAGTCCGAGCAGGCTGGAGCCCCAGCATTTT	CASSPSRLEPQHF
-	-	TRBV18	TRBJ2-7	TGTGCCAGCTCGCCAGGGTTCGAGCAGTACTTC	CASSPGFEQYF
-	TRBD1	TRBV7-9	TRBJ1-2	TGTGCCAGCAGCCCGGGACAGGGGGCGTTTGGCTACACCTTC	CASSPGQGAFGYTF
-	-	TRBV5-8	TRBJ1-1	TGTGCCAGCAGCTTCCAGGTGATAAACACTGAAGCTTTCTTT	CASSFQVINTEAFF
-	-	TRBV9	TRBJ2-7	TGTGCCAGCAGCGTAGAGGGTATCCACGAGCAGTACTTC	CASSVEGIHEQYF
-	TRBD1	TRBV5-4	TRBJ1-2	TGTGCCAGCAGCTTGGAATCAGGGGGTAACTATGGCTACACCTTC	CASSLESGGNYGYTF
once	-	TRBV5-1	TRBJ2-3	TGCGCCAGCAGCCTCCCTAGCACAGATACGCAGTATTTT	CASSLPSTDTQYF
-	-	TRBV3-1/TRBV3-2	TRBJ2-2	TGTGCCAGCAGCCAAGTTGCGGCGGTCACCGGGGAGCTGTTTTTT	CASSQVAAVTGELFF
-	TRBD1	TRBV4-1	TRBJ2-1	TGCGCCAGCAGCCAAGATGAGGGGGACAGGGTGTCCAATGAGCAGTTCTTC	CASSQDEGDRVSNEQFF
once	-	TRBV19	TRBJ1-2	TGTGCCAGTAGTATAGTTCGGACAGCAAATGTCTATGGCTACACCTTC	CASSIVRTANVYGYTF
-	-	TRBV12-5	TRBJ2-1	TGTGCTAGTGCTTGGGTTATCGGGCCGCGGGGCAATGAGCAGTTCTTC	CASAWVIGPRGNEQFF
once	-	TRBV10-1	TRBJ1-1	TGCGCCAGCAGTGAGTCAACCAGGACGGATGGTGGAGCTTTCTTT	CASSESTRTDGGAFF
once	-	TRBV6-5	TRBJ1-2	TGTGCCAGCAGACCCCGTGGCAGGGCGCTCTCTGGCTACACCTTC	CASRPRGRALSGYTF
-	-	TRBV10-3	TRBJ2-2	TGTGCCATCTCACCAACGTGGACCGGGGAGCTGTTTTTT	CAISPTWTGELFF
-	-	TRBV7-3	TRBJ2-5	TGTGCCAGCAGTCCGGGACTGCGGGAGACCCAGTACTTC	CASSPGLRETQYF
-	TRBD2	TRBV5-1	TRBJ2-3	TGCGCCAGCAGCTCAGGACTAGCGGGAGGGCTGACAGATACGCAGTATTTT	CASSSGLAGGLTDTQYF
few	-	TRBV21-1	TRBJ1-2	TGTGCCAGCAGCACAGGGACAGGGGTTGGCTACACCTTC	CASSTGTGVGYTF
-	-	TRBV5-1	TRBJ1-1	TGCGCCAGCAGCTTGGAATCCGGAGTAGGCACTGAAGCTTTCTTT	CASSLESGVGTEAFF
-	TRBD1	TRBV11-3	TRBJ2-7	TGTGCCAGCAGCCCCACCCGGGACAGGGCCCACGAGCAGTACTTC	CASSPTRDRAHEQYF
-	-	TRBV20-1	TRBJ1-2	TGCAGTGCTAGGCAGGGCTACACCTTC	CSARQGYTF
-	TRBD2	TRBV5-1	TRBJ2-7	TGCGCCAGCAGCCGCGACCCGGGACTAGCGGCCCGATCCTACGAGCAGTACTTC	CASSRDPGLAARSYEQYF
-	-	TRBV5-1	TRBJ2-5	TGCGCCAGCAGCTGGGCAGGGGAAGAGACCCAGTACTTC	CASSWAGEETQYF
-	-	TRBV15	TRBJ2-7	TGTGCCACCAGCAGTCAGGGGGAGGGCCCCTACGAGCAGTACTTC	CATSSQGEGPYEQYF
-	-	TRBV5-6	TRBJ1-2	TGTGCCAGCAGCCGGGCCAACGGGTTGGTAGGCTACACCTTC	CASSRANGLVGYTF